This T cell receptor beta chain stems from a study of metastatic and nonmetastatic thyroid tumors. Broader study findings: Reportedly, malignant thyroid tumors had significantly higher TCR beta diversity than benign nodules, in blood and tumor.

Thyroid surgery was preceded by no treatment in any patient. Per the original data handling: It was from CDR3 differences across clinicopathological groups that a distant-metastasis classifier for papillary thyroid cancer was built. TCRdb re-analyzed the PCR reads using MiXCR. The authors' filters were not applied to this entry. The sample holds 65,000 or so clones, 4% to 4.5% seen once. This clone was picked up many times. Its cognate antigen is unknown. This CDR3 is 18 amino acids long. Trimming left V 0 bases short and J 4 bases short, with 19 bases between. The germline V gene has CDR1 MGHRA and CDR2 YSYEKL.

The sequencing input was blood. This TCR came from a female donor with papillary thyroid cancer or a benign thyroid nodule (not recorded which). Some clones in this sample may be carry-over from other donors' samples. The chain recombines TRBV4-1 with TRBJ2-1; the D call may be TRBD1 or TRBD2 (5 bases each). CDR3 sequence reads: CASSQDTPGTGYYNEQFF. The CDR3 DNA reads TGCGCCAGCAGCCAAGATACCCCCGGGACGGGCTATTACAATGAGCAGTTCTTC.